Below, 27 T cell receptor beta chains from the same sample are listed, as sequenced in a study of T cells in localized non-small cell lung cancer. Repertoires were generated with immunoSEQ multiplex PCR, while TCRdb's copy carries only in-frame clones and drops some. Seen here are around 17,000 clones, more than 85% observed once, and the top ten hold roughly 3.8%. Specimen: peripheral blood, collected before any cancer treatment. These receptors all stem from a male donor at least 60 years old with stage II squamous cell lung carcinoma.

The chain employs TRBV21-1 and TRBJ2-7; the tabulated D call, TRBD1, remains unverified against the DNA. TRBV21-1 represents a pseudogene. The CDR3 is 14 residues long. CDR3 protein: CASSKLVFQYEQYF. In DNA, the CDR3 is TGTGCCAGCAGCAAATTGGTTTTCCAGTACGAGCAGTACTTC.

The chain carries TRBV6-5 and TRBJ2-5, with a weak D call TRBD1 (6 bases). Germline V gene data show CDR1 as MNHEY and CDR2 as SVGAGI. CDR3 length: 12 residues. Trimming took 2 bases from V and 5 from J, leaving 6 bases between them. This CDR3 reads CASSYTGETQYF. CDR3 nucleotides: TGTGCCAGCAGTTACACAGGGGAGACCCAGTACTTC.

CDR3 bases: TGTGCCAGCAGCTTACCGGGACAGGGTTACGAGCAGTACTTC. It specifies CASSLPGQGYEQYF. The genes are TRBV7-9 and TRBJ2-7; 9 positions match TRBD1. Germline CDR1 and CDR2: SEHNR and FQNEAQ (reference sequence). This CDR3 is 14 amino acids long. V lost 2 bases and J lost 4; bases outside the gene matches: 3.

V and J are TRBV27 and TRBJ2-3; 8 positions match TRBD2. V lost 7 bases and J lost 5; bases outside the gene matches: 8. Per germline, CDR1 MNHEY and CDR2 SMNVEV (reference sequence). This CDR3 is built from 14 residues. CDR3 loop: CASNSGTRIDTQYF. DNA for the CDR3: TGTGCCAGCAACTCCGGGACTAGGATAGATACGCAGTATTTT.

V is TRBV7-6 and J is TRBJ1-2; unclear D gene. Trimming removed 5 bases at V and 5 bases at J, with 9 bases between. Germline V lookup: CDR1 SGHVS, CDR2 FNYEAQ. The CDR3 is 12 residues long. The CDR3 DNA reads TGTGCCAGCAGCCTCGGCCCATATGGCTACACCTTC. It translates to CASSLGPYGYTF.

The gene calls are TRBV6-5 and TRBJ2-5; D not resolved. V lost 4 bases and J 5 bases, leaving 8 bases between the germline ends. The CDR3 extends over 12 amino acids. Germline lookup yields CDR1 MNHEY and CDR2 SVGAGI. CDR3 nucleotide sequence: TGTGCCAGCAGTTCCCTCGGGGAGACCCAGTACTTC. Its translation is CASSSLGETQYF.

To note about this clone: An end of the junction does not agree with germline; a read error may underlie this. The chain combines TRBV5-1 with TRBJ2-1; D possibly corresponds to TRBD1 (6 bases). Germline V CDR1 and CDR2: SGHRS, YFSETQ. The CDR3 has 18 residues. CDR3 DNA sequence: TGCGCCAGCAGCTTGGGGGGGAGAGACAGGAAGAAAGTCCAGGTGGAGATCTTC. Protein sequence: CASSLGGRDRKKVQVEIF.

This chain uses TRBV5-4 with TRBJ1-4; weak D call: TRBD1 (6 bases). Germline V gene sequence: CDR1 SGHNT, CDR2 YYREEE (reference sequence). CDR3 size: 14 residues. The V and J ends lost 3 bases and 2 bases respectively, with 8 bases between them. The CDR3 DNA reads TGTGCCAGCAGCTCTACAGGGACTAATGAAAAACTGTTTTTT. This translates into CASSSTGTNEKLFF.

The chain couples TRBV27 to TRBJ2-7; tentatively, D is TRBD1 (5 bases). The germline V and J ends were trimmed by 2 bases and 4 bases, with 9 bases remaining between them. The germline CDR1 and CDR2 sequences are MNHEY and SMNVEV (reference sequence). The CDR3 has 13 residues. CDR3 sequence: CASSLGRVYEQYF. CDR3 sequence (DNA): TGTGCCAGCAGTTTAGGCAGGGTTTACGAGCAGTACTTC.

The chain links TRBV11-1 to TRBJ2-1; no firm D call. Germline values: CDR1 SGHAT, CDR2 FQDESV (reference sequence). With 2 bases removed from V and 3 bases from J, the gap between germline ends came to 11 bases. The CDR3 contains 15 residues. The CDR3 DNA sequence: TGTGCCAGCAGCTTAACGGCTAATCTCTACAATGAGCAGTTCTTC. Its protein product is CASSLTANLYNEQFF.

The count of this clone is one. This chain uses TRBV7-9 with TRBJ1-4; TRBD1 aligns across 10 bases. Germline V gene data show CDR1 as SEHNR and CDR2 as FQNEAQ (reference sequence). Unmatched junction bases numbered 10, after V lost 5 bases and J lost 7 bases. This CDR3 has 16 residues. CDR3 amino acids: CASSERPGQGREKLFF. CDR3 nucleotides: TGTGCCAGCAGCGAACGCCCGGGACAGGGGCGTGAAAAACTGTTTTTT. Full variable domain (missing parts from reference TRBV7-9 and TRBJ1-4): DTGVSQNPRHKITKRGQNVTFRCDPISEHNRLYWYRQTLGQGPEFLTYFQNEAQLEKSRLLSDRFSAERPKGSFSTLEIQRTEQGDSAMYLCASSERPGQGREKLFFGSGTQLSVL.

The V call is TRBV27, the J call TRBJ2-7; TRBD1 matches at 8 bases. The CDR3 sequence is 15 residues long. Germline V gene lookup returns CDR1 MNHEY and CDR2 SMNVEV (reference sequence). Trimming removed 2 bases from V and 2 bases from J; junction bases left unmatched: 5. CDR3 region: CASSLGLGQAYEQYF. DNA of the CDR3: TGTGCCAGCAGTTTAGGTTTGGGACAGGCCTACGAGCAGTACTTC.

The rearrangement links TRBV7-9 to TRBJ2-1, with D unclear. CDR3 length: 14 amino acids. V was shortened by 1 base and J by 2 bases, with 6 bases between the two germline ends. Germline CDR1 and CDR2: SEHNR and FQNEAQ (reference sequence). Written as DNA, the CDR3 is TGTGCCAGCAGCTTAGAGCTTGCCTACAATGAGCAGTTCTTC. Protein sequence: CASSLELAYNEQFF.

This clone was recorded once. The rearrangement links TRBV7-2 to TRBJ2-2; TRBD2 matches 8 bases. Germline CDR1 and CDR2: SGHTA and FQGNSA. The CDR3 extends over 16 amino acids. V lost 1 base and J lost 6; bases outside the gene matches: 7. The CDR3 DNA is TGTGCCAGCAGCTTAGTAGCGGGGCTTCGTGCCGGGGAGCTGTTTTTT. Protein product: CASSLVAGLRAGELFF.

The rearrangement joins TRBV15 to TRBJ2-5; the D is unclear. The CDR3 has 15 amino acids. Germline values: CDR1 LNHNV, CDR2 YYDKDF (reference sequence). V gave up 10 bases and J gave up 5 bases, with 23 bases separating them. The CDR3 sequence is CAIRRAPLELETQYF. In DNA form, the CDR3 reads TGTGCCATCCGAAGGGCACCCTTGGAGTTGGAGACCCAGTACTTC.

The sample holds one count of this clone. The V and J genes are TRBV16 and TRBJ2-1; tentatively, D is TRBD2 (6 bases). The CDR3 sequence is 15 residues long. From germline, CDR1 is KGHSY and CDR2 FQNENV. Between the trimmed V and J ends, which lost 5 bases and 9 bases, there was a span of 20 bases. CDR3 sequence reads: CASSEDYTGLGEQFF. The CDR3 DNA sequence: TGTGCCAGCAGCGAGGACTACACGGGGTTGGGTGAGCAGTTCTTC.

This clone was counted between two and nine times. The chain combines TRBV6-1 with TRBJ2-5; D could derive from TRBD1 or TRBD2 (5 bases each). CDR3 size: 17 residues. V lost 4 bases, J lost 2 bases, and 20 bases lay in between. In germline, CDR1 is MNHNS, CDR2 SASEGT. This CDR3 reads CASSASVSRGVQETQYF. For the CDR3, the DNA is TGTGCCAGCAGTGCCAGTGTCTCGCGAGGGGTACAAGAGACCCAGTACTTC.

This chain joins TRBV29-1 and TRBJ2-5, with 10 positions matching TRBD1. The CDR3 runs 15 residues. J lost 3 bases, V lost 3 bases, and 7 bases had no gene match. Germline V gene lookup returns CDR1 SQVTM and CDR2 ANQGSEA. CDR3 amino acids: CSVDGTGAGEETQYF. In DNA, the CDR3 is TGCAGCGTTGATGGGACAGGGGCCGGGGAAGAGACCCAGTACTTC.

As DNA, the CDR3 is TGTGCCAGCAGCTTAGTTGGCCGGGGTGAGCAGTTCTTC. Amino acid sequence: CASSLVGRGEQFF. The chain uses TRBV11-2 and TRBJ2-1; perhaps TRBD2 as D (5 bases). The CDR3 is 13 amino acids. The ends were cut back, 1 base at V and 9 bases at J, with 10 bases in the middle. Germline values: CDR1 SGHAT, CDR2 FQNNGV.

The V gene is TRBV27, the J gene TRBJ2-7, with 8 bases identical to TRBD2. The CDR3 is 15 amino acids. Looked up from germline, CDR1 is MNHEY and CDR2 is SMNVEV (reference sequence). Trimming took 5 bases from V and 0 from J; bases not matched to a gene: 6. CDR3 bases: TGTGCCAGCAGTCGGGGACTAGGCCTCTCCTACGAGCAGTACTTC. Translating it yields CASSRGLGLSYEQYF.

V and J are TRBV6-5 and TRBJ2-7, with 8 bases fitting TRBD1. Unmatched junction bases numbered 11, after V lost 4 bases and J lost 3 bases. From germline, CDR1 is MNHEY and CDR2 SVGAGI. CDR3 length equals 16 residues. Written as DNA, the CDR3 is TGTGCCAGCAGTTTAACATATACAGGGGGACACTACGAGCAGTACTTC. Its protein product is CASSLTYTGGHYEQYF.

The chain combines TRBV9 with TRBJ1-2, with D possibly matching TRBD1 (5 bases). The V gene lost 0 bases and the J gene lost 8 bases, with 11 bases spanning the gap. Germline V lookup: CDR1 SGDLS, CDR2 YYNGEE. The CDR3 has 13 residues. The CDR3 region has the DNA TGTGCCAGCAGCGTAGGAGGGAGGGGAGGCTACACCTTC. Amino acids: CASSVGGRGGYTF.

The V and J genes are TRBV28 and TRBJ2-1; D tentatively reads TRBD1 or TRBD2 (5 bases each). Germline CDR1 MDHEN, CDR2 SYDVKM. CDR3 length: 15 amino acids. Trimming left V 5 bases short and J 3 bases short, with 14 bases between. The CDR3 sequence is CASSGSGTLYNEQFF. DNA for the CDR3: TGTGCCAGCAGTGGCTCCGGGACCCTCTACAATGAGCAGTTCTTC.

This clone has just a few counts. This chain uses TRBV28 with TRBJ2-7; 8 nucleotides match TRBD2. Looked up from germline, CDR1 is MDHEN and CDR2 is SYDVKM. The CDR3 totals 13 residues. V shed 10 bases and J 4 bases; nucleotides not matched to a gene: 9. This CDR3 reads CATLGLVFYEQYF. CDR3 sequence (DNA): TGTGCCACCCTGGGACTAGTTTTTTACGAGCAGTACTTC.

Only a few counts were recorded for this clone. The chain links TRBV2 to TRBJ1-5; TRBD1 aligns across 8 bases. The CDR3 is made up of 14 amino acids. V shed 5 bases, J shed 7 bases, and the junction held 7 bases outside the gene matches. CDR1 SNHLY and CDR2 FYNNEI come from the germline V gene. CDR3 in amino acids: CASSSQGAGQPQHF. The CDR3 DNA sequence: TGTGCCAGCAGTTCCCAGGGGGCGGGACAGCCCCAGCATTTT.

This chain joins TRBV7-2 and TRBJ2-7; D unclear. Germline CDR1 is SGHTA and CDR2 is FQGNSA. Deletions cut 5 bases from V and 0 bases from J, with 5 bases between. The CDR3 runs 12 residues. CDR3: CASSPNSYEQYF. As DNA, the CDR3 is TGTGCCAGCAGCCCCAACTCCTACGAGCAGTACTTC.

The chain recombines TRBV4-1 with TRBJ2-6; 9 bases line up with TRBD1. Germline values: CDR1 MGHRA, CDR2 YSYEKL. V lost 3 bases, J lost 2 bases, and 8 bases stayed unmatched. The CDR3 covers 18 residues. The CDR3 bases are TGCGCCAGCAGCCACGTACAGGGGGCGACCCCTGGGGCCAACGTCCTGACTTTC. Amino acid sequence: CASSHVQGATPGANVLTF.